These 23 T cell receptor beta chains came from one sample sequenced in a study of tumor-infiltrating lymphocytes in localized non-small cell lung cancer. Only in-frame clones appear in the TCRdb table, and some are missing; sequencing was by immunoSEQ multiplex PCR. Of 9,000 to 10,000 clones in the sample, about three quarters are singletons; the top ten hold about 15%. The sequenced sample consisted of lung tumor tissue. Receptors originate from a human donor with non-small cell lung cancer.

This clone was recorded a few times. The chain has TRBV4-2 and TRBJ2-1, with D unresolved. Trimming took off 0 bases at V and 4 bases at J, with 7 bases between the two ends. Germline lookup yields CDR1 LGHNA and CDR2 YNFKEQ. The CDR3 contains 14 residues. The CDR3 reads CASSQESEYNEQFF. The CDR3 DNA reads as TGTGCCAGCAGCCAAGAGTCGGAGTACAATGAGCAGTTCTTC.

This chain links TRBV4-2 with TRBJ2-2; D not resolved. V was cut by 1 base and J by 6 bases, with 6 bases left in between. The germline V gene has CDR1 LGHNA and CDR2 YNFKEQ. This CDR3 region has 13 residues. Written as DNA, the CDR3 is TGTGCCAGCAGCCAAGGATTGGCCGGGGAGCTGTTTTTT. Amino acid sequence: CASSQGLAGELFF.

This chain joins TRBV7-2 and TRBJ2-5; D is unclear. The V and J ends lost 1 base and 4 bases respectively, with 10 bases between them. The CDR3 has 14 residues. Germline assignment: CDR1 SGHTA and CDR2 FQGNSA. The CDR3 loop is CASSLGASPETQYF. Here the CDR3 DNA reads TGTGCCAGCAGCTTAGGAGCAAGCCCAGAGACCCAGTACTTC.

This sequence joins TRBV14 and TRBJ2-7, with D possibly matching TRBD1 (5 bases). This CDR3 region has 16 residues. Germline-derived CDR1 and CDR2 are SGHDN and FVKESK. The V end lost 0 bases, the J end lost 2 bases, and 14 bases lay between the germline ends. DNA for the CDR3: TGTGCCAGCAGCCAAGATGCCTCTTCAGGGACCTACGAGCAGTACTTC. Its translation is CASSQDASSGTYEQYF. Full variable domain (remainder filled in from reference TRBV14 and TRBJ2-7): EAGVTQFPSHSVIEKGQTVTLRCDPISGHDNLYWYRRVMGKEIKFLLHFVKESKQDESGMPNNRFLAERTGGTYSTLKVQPAELEDSGVYFCASSQDASSGTYEQYFGPGTRLTVT.

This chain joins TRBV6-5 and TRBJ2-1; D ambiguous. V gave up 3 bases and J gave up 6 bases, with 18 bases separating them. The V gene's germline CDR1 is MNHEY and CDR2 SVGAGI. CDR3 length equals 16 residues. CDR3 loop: CASSYRSGITFNEQFF. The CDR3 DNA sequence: TGTGCCAGCAGTTATAGGAGTGGAATCACGTTCAATGAGCAGTTCTTC.

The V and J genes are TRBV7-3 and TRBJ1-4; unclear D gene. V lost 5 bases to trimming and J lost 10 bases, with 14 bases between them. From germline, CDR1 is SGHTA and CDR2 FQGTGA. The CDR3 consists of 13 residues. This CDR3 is CASSISPEGKLFF. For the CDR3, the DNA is TGTGCCAGCAGCATTTCTCCCGAGGGAAAACTGTTTTTT. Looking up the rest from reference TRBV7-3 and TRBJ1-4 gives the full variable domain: GAGVSQTPSNKVTEKGKYVELRCDPISGHTALYWYRQSLGQGPEFLIYFQGTGAADDSGLPNDRFFAVRPEGSVSTLKIQRTERGDSAVYLCASSISPEGKLFFGSGTQLSVL.

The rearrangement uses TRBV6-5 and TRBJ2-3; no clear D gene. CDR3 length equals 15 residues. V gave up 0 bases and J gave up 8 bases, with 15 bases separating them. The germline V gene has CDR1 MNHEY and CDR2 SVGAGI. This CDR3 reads CASSYSGPAGGTQYF. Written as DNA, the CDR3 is TGTGCCAGCAGTTACTCTGGGCCGGCCGGTGGTACGCAGTATTTT.

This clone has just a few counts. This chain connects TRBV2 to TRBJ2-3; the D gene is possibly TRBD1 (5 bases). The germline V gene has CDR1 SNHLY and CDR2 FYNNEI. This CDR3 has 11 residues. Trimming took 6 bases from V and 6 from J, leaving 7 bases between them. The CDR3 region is CASRQGDTQYF. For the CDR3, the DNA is TGTGCCAGCAGGCAGGGTGATACGCAGTATTTT.

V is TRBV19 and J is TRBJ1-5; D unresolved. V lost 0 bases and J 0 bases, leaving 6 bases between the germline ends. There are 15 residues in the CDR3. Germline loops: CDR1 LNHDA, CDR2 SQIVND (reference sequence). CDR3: CASSIDNYSNQPQHF. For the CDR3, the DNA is TGTGCCAGTAGTATAGACAATTATAGCAATCAGCCCCAGCATTTT.

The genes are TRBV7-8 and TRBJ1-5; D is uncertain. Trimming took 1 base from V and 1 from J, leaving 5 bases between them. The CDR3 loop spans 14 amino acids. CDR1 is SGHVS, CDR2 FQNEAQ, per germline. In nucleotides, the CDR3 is TGTGCCAGCAGCTTAGAAGGGAGCAATCAGCCCCAGCATTTT. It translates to CASSLEGSNQPQHF.

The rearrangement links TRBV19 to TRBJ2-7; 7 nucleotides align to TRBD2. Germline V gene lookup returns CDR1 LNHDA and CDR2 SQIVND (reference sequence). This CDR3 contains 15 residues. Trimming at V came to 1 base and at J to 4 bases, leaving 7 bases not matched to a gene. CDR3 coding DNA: TGTGCCAGTAGTATAGCGGGAGGATTGACTTACGAGCAGTACTTC. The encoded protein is CASSIAGGLTYEQYF.

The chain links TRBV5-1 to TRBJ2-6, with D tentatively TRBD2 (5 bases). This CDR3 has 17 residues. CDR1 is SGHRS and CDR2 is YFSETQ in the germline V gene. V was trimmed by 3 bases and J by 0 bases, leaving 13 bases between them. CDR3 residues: CASSWAGTSSGANVLTF. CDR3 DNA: TGCGCCAGCAGCTGGGCAGGAACTAGCTCTGGGGCCAACGTCCTGACTTTC.

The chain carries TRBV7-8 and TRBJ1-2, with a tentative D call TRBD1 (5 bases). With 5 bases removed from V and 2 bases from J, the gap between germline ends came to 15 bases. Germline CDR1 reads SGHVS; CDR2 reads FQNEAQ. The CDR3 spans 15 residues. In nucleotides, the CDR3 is TGTGCCAGCAGCCCTCGTGAGGGGCAAAACTATGGCTACACCTTC. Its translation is CASSPREGQNYGYTF.

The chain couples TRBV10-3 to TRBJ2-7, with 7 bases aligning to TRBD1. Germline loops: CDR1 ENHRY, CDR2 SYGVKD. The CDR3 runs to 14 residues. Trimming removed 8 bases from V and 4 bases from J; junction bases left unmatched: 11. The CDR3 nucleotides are TGTGCCATCGGAGCCGGGACAGAATTTTACGAGCAGTACTTC. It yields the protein CAIGAGTEFYEQYF.

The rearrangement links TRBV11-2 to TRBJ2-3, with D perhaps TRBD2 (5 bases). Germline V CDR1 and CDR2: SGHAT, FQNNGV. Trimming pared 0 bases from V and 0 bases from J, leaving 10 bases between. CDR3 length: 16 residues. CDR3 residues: CASSLDEGASTDTQYF. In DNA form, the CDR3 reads TGTGCCAGCAGCTTAGATGAGGGTGCGAGCACAGATACGCAGTATTTT.

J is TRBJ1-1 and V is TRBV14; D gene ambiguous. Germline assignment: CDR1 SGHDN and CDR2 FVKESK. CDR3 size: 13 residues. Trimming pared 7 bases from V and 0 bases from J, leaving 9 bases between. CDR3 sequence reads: CASNNGMNTEAFF. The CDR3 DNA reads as TGTGCCAGCAATAACGGAATGAACACTGAAGCTTTCTTT.

CDR3 coding DNA: TGTGCCAGCTCACCAGACAGGGTCAATCAGCCCCAGCATTTT. Translation: CASSPDRVNQPQHF. The rearrangement joins TRBV18 to TRBJ1-5; TRBD1 matches 7 bases. Per the germline V gene, CDR1 is KGHSH and CDR2 is LQKENI. Germline trimming cut 2 bases from V and 3 bases from J; bases unmatched to any gene: 1. CDR3 length: 14 amino acids.

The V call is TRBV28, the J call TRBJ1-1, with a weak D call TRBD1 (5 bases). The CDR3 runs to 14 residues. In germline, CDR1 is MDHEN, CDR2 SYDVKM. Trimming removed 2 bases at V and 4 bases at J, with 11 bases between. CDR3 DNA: TGTGCCAGCAGTTTAGGGCAGGGTGGCACTGAAGCTTTCTTT. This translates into CASSLGQGGTEAFF.

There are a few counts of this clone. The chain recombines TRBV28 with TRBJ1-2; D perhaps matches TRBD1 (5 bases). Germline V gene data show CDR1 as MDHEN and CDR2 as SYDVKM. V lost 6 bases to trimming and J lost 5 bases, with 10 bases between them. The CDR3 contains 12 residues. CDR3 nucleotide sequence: TGTGCCAGCAGCTCGACAGAGTATGGCTACACCTTC. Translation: CASSSTEYGYTF.

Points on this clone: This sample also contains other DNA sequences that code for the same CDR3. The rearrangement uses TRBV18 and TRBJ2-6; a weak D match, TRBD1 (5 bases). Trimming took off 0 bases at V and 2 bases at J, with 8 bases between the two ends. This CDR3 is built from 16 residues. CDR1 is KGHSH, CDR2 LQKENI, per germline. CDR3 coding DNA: TGTGCCAGCTCACCACCGTCAGGGCCTGGGGCCAACGTCCTGACTTTC. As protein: CASSPPSGPGANVLTF.

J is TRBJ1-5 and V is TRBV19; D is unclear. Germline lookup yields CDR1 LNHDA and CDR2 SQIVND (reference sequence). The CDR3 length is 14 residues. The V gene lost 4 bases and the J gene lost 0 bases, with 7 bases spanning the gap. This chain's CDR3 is CASSTTHSNQPQHF. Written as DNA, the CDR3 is TGTGCCAGTAGTACCACTCATAGCAATCAGCCCCAGCATTTT.

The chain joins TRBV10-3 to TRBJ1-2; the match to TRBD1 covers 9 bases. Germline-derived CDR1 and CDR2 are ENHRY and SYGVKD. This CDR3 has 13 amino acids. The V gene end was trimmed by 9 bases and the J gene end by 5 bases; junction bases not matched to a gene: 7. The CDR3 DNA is TGTGCCATTAACAGACAGGGGGTATATGGCTACACCTTC. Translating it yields CAINRQGVYGYTF.

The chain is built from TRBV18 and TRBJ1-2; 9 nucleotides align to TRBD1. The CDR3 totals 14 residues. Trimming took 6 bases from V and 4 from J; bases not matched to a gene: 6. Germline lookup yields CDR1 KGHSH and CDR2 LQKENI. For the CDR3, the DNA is TGTGCCAGCTCTCCCGGGACAGGGCGCTATGGCTACACCTTC. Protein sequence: CASSPGTGRYGYTF.